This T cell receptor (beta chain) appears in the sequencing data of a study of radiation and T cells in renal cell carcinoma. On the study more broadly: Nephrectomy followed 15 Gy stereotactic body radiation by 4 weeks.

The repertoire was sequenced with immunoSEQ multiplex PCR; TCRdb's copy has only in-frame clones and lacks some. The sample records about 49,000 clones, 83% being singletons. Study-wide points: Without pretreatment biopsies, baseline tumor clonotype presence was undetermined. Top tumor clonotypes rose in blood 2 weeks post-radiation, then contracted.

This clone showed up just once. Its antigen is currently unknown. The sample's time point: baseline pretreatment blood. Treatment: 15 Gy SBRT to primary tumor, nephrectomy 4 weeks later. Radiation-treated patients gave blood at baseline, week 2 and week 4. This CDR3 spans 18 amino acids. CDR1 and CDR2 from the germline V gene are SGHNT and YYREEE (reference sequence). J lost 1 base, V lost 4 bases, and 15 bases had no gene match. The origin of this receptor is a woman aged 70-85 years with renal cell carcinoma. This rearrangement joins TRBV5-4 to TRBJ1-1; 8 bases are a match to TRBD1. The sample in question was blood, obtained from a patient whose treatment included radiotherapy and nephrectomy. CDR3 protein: CASSPSGDRKRSNTEAFF. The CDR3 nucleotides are TGTGCCAGCAGCCCGTCTGGGGACAGGAAAAGATCGAACACTGAAGCTTTCTTT.